The 5 T cell receptor beta chains reported below all come from one sample, sequenced in a study of Graves' ophthalmopathy and Graves' hyperthyroidism. The TCR beta CDR3 regions underwent amplification from RNA transcripts. HTBI primers were used in a first-round RT-PCR, which preceded a second-round multiplex PCR. TCRdb independently ran MiXCR on the multiplex PCR reads; one entry per CDR3 protein. The data show about 480,000 distinct CDR3 sequences, about 15% seen once. Sequenced: blood. These TCRs come from a woman in her thirties with Graves' ophthalmopathy.

This clonotype was found many times. The chain carries TRBV28 and TRBJ2-7; D is possibly TRBD1 or TRBD2 (6 bases each). Trimming removed 2 bases at V and 3 bases at J, with 17 bases between. This CDR3 has 16 amino acids. Per germline, CDR1 MDHEN and CDR2 SYDVKM. As DNA, the CDR3 is TGTGCCAGCAGTTTAAAGGGAGAGGGGGGACACTACGAGCAGTACTTC. Protein: CASSLKGEGGHYEQYF.

The gene calls are TRBV5-1 and TRBJ1-1; D might be TRBD1 (5 bases). The germline CDR1 and CDR2 sequences are SGHRS and YFSETQ. CDR3 length: 13 amino acids. Between the trimmed V and J ends, which lost 0 bases and 6 bases, there was a span of 9 bases. CDR3 sequence (DNA): TGCGCCAGCAGCTTGGAGGGGATAGCTGAAGCTTTCTTT. Translating it yields CASSLEGIAEAFF.

This clonotype was counted between two and nine times. The CDR3: CAWSPGSAARGYGYTF. CDR3 DNA sequence: TGTGCCTGGAGTCCGGGGAGCGCGGCCAGGGGCTATGGCTACACCTTC. This chain joins TRBV30 and TRBJ1-2; perhaps TRBD1 as D (6 bases). CDR1 is GTSNPN and CDR2 is SVGIG in the germline V gene (reference sequence). V was trimmed by 2 bases and J by 4 bases, leaving 20 bases between them. The CDR3 consists of 16 residues.

The chain uses TRBV7-2 and TRBJ1-2; 7 nucleotides line up with TRBD1. CDR3 size: 12 residues. Per germline, CDR1 SGHTA and CDR2 FQGNSA. With 10 bases clipped from V and 4 bases from J, the junction kept 6 bases outside the gene matches. CDR3 protein: CATRQGSYGYTF. The DNA for the CDR3 is TGTGCCACCCGACAGGGATCCTATGGCTACACCTTC.

This clonotype was detected many times. CDR3 in DNA: TGTGCCAGCAGTCCCAACACCGGGGAGCTGTTTTTT. Amino acid sequence: CASSPNTGELFF. The chain recombines TRBV27 with TRBJ2-2; D uncertain. The CDR3 length is 12 residues. V was pared by 5 bases and J by 2 bases, with 3 bases between. The V gene's germline CDR1 is MNHEY and CDR2 SMNVEV (reference sequence).